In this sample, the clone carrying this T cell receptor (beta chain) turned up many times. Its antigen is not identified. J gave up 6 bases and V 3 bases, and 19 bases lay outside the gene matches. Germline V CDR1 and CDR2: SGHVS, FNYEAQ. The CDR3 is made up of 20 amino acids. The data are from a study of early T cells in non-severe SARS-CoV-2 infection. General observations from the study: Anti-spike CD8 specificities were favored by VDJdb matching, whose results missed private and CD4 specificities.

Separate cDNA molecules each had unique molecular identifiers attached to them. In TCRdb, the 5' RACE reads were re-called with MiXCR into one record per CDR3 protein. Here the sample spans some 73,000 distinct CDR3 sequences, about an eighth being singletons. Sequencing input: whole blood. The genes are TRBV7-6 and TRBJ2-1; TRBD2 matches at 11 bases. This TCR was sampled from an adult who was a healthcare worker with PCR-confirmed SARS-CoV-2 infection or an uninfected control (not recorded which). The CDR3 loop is CASSFTPASGRSIGGNEQFF. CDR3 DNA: TGTGCCAGCAGCTTTACCCCAGCTAGCGGGAGGAGTATCGGGGGCAATGAGCAGTTCTTC.